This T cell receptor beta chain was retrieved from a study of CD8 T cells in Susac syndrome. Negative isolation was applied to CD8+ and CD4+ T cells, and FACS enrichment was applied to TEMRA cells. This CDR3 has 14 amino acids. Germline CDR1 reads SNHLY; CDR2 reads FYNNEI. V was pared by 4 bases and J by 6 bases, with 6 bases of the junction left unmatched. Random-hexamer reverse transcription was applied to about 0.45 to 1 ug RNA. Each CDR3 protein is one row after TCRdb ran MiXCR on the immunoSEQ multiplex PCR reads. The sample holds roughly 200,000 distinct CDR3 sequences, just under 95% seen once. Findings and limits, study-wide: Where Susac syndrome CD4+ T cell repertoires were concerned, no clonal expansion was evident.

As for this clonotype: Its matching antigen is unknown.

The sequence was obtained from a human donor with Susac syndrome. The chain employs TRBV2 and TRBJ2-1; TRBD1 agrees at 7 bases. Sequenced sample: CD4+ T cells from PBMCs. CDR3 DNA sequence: TGTGCCAGCAGTGTTGGACAGGAGTTCAATGAGCAGTTCTTC. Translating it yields CASSVGQEFNEQFF.